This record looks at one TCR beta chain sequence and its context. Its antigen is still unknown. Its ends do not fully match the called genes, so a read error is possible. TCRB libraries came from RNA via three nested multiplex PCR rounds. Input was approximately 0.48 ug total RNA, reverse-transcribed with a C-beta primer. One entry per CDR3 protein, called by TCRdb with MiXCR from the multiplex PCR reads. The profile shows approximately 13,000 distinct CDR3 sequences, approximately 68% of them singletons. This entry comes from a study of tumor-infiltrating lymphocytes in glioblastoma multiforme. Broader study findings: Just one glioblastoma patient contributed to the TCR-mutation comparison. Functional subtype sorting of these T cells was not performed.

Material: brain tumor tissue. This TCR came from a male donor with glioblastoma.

CDR3 residues: CASSQAGGAGDTQYF. The CDR3 nucleotides read TGTGCCAGCAGCCAAGCCGGGGGGGCAGGAGATACGCAGTATTTT. The chain uses TRBV4-1 and TRBJ2-3; 8 bases map to TRBD2. The germline V gene has CDR1 MGHRA and CDR2 YSYEKL. The CDR3 sequence is 15 residues long.